This TCR beta chain was captured by sequencing in a study of identical twins. Study findings and constraints: Abundant beta clonotypes from cord blood bore fewer insertions; memory repertoires lacked this pattern.

One entry per CDR3 protein, called by TCRdb with MiXCR from the 5' RACE reads. This table holds roughly 700,000 distinct CDR3 sequences, over 8.5% found once. The V gene end was trimmed by 5 bases and the J gene end by 2 bases; junction bases not matched to a gene: 15. Per germline, CDR1 SGHAT and CDR2 FQDESV (reference sequence). This CDR3 spans 18 amino acids. Only a few counts were recorded for this clonotype. Its specificity is unknown. These records were also assigned to another study, of yellow fever vaccine responses in identical twins.

The sample was PBMCs. The TCR sequence derives from a woman younger than 35 in good health. The chain carries TRBV11-1 and TRBJ2-3; 8 bases agree with TRBD2. CDR3 in amino acids: CASSPIRALAGNTDTQYF. The DNA for the CDR3 is TGTGCCAGCAGCCCTATACGGGCCCTAGCGGGCAACACAGATACGCAGTATTTT. Complete variable domain (other parts from reference TRBV11-1 and TRBJ2-3): EAEVAQSPRYKITEKSQAVAFWCDPISGHATLYWYRQILGQGPELLVQFQDESVVDDSQLPKDRFSAERLKGVDSTLKIQPAELGDSAMYLCASSPIRALAGNTDTQYFGPGTRLTVL.